The 9 T cell receptor beta chains below come from one sample, sequenced in a study of early T cells in non-severe SARS-CoV-2 infection (dated by TCRdb to the early 2020s). The library came from 5' RACE. Data came from a NextSeq 500. TCRdb's own reprocessing of the public reads used fastp at Q25 and MiXCR and kept productive beta chains. Under each unique CDR3 protein, matching rows form one entry showing the most common genes and DNA. This sample holds 30,000 to 40,000 distinct CDR3 sequences; less than 6.5% were observed only once. Of the sample, 12% to 15% falls within the top ten clones. Sequencing used whole blood. The receptors derive from an adult who was a healthcare worker with PCR-confirmed SARS-CoV-2 infection or an uninfected control (not recorded which).

The chain is built from TRBV12-5 and TRBJ1-5; no reliable D call. The CDR3 has 14 amino acids. Germline-derived CDR1 and CDR2 are LGHNT and FRNRAP. Trimming shortened V by 6 bases and J by 3 bases, and 12 bases separated the two germline ends. CDR3 sequence reads: CASGPGGTNQPQHF. Here the CDR3 DNA reads TGTGCTAGTGGCCCCGGAGGTACCAATCAGCCCCAGCATTTT.

In its sample, this clonotype was seen many times. The genes are TRBV19 and TRBJ2-7, with a tentative D call TRBD1 (6 bases). CDR1 and CDR2 (germline): LNHDA, SQIVND (reference sequence). V shed 5 bases and J shed 4 bases, with 12 bases lying between them. This CDR3 is built from 13 residues. CDR3 coding DNA: TGTGCCAGTAGTGCCGTGACAGGTTACGAGCAGTACTTC. Its translation: CASSAVTGYEQYF.

At least ten counts were recorded for this clonotype. The chain has TRBV3-1 and TRBJ1-1, with TRBD1 identical over 7 bases. The CDR3 has 14 amino acids. Germline V gene sequence: CDR1 LGHDT, CDR2 YNNKEL (reference sequence). The V gene end was trimmed by 5 bases and the J gene end by 0 bases; junction bases not matched to a gene: 3. CDR3 bases: TGTGCCAGCAGCTTCCAGGGGGTGAACACTGAAGCTTTCTTT. It specifies CASSFQGVNTEAFF.

In its sample, this clonotype was seen many times. The gene calls are TRBV4-2 and TRBJ1-5; no clear D gene. The ends were cut back, 0 bases at V and 4 bases at J, with 16 bases in the middle. CDR3 length: 17 residues. Per germline, CDR1 LGHNA and CDR2 YNFKEQ. CDR3 nucleotides: TGTGCCAGCAGCCAAGATGGAGGCAGCTGGGCAAATCAGCCCCAGCATTTT. This encodes CASSQDGGSWANQPQHF.

This clonotype appeared many times. The genes are TRBV2 and TRBJ2-5; 8 nucleotides align to TRBD2. Trimming removed 8 bases from V and 2 bases from J; junction bases left unmatched: 4. This CDR3 comprises 13 residues. CDR1 SNHLY and CDR2 FYNNEI come from the germline V gene. The chain's CDR3 is CASLRGGQETQYF. The CDR3 nucleotides are TGTGCCAGCCTTCGGGGGGGGCAAGAGACCCAGTACTTC.

CDR3 loop: CSARDLGRENSPLHF. The CDR3 DNA is TGCAGTGCTAGAGATCTCGGACGCGAAAATTCACCCCTCCACTTT. V usage is TRBV20-1 and J usage is TRBJ1-6; D gene ambiguous. The germline V gene encodes CDR1 DFQATT and CDR2 SNEGSKA (reference sequence). Trimming left V 0 bases short and J 7 bases short, with 13 bases between. This CDR3 has 15 amino acids.

Ten or more counts support this clonotype. The chain uses TRBV7-9 and TRBJ1-1, with unresolved D. Trimming stripped 2 bases from V and 4 bases from J, with 17 bases between. Germline V gene data show CDR1 as SEHNR and CDR2 as FQNEAQ (reference sequence). The CDR3 runs to 16 residues. The DNA for the CDR3 is TGTGCCAGCAGCTTACACGTCCAGGTCAGGCCCACTGAAGCTTTCTTT. Its translation is CASSLHVQVRPTEAFF. The whole variable domain, filled in from reference TRBV7-9 and TRBJ1-1, reads DTGVSQNPRHKITKRGQNVTFRCDPISEHNRLYWYRQTLGQGPEFLTYFQNEAQLEKSRLLSDRFSAERPKGSFSTLEIQRTEQGDSAMYLCASSLHVQVRPTEAFFGQGTRLTVV.

The rearrangement links TRBV12-5 to TRBJ2-1, with unresolved D. V lost 3 bases and J lost 6, with 12 bases in between. This CDR3 contains 14 residues. Germline lookup yields CDR1 LGHNT and CDR2 FRNRAP. CDR3 residues: CASGFARTANEQFF. CDR3 DNA: TGTGCTAGTGGTTTCGCTAGGACGGCCAATGAGCAGTTCTTC.

In this sample, this clonotype turned up many times. The chain carries TRBV4-2 and TRBJ2-1; 7 bases match TRBD2. Trimming removed 0 bases from V and 4 bases from J; junction bases left unmatched: 9. The CDR3 length is 17 residues. Germline CDR1 reads LGHNA; CDR2 reads YNFKEQ. CDR3 nucleotides: TGTGCCAGCAGCCAAGATACGGAACGGGGGGTTTACAATGAGCAGTTCTTC. Amino acid sequence: CASSQDTERGVYNEQFF.